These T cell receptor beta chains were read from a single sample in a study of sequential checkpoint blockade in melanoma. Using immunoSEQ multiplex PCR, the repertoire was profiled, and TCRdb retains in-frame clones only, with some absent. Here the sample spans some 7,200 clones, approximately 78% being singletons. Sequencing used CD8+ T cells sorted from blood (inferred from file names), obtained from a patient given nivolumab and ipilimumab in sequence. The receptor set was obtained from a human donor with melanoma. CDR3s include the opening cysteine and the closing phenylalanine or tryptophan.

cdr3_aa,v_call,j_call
CASSLRPGYYNSPLHF,TRBV27,TRBJ1-6
CAIRQGTYGYTF,TRBV10-3,TRBJ1-2
CASSFPSAYNEQFF,TRBV18,TRBJ2-1
CASSLRDRGFVSGYAF,TRBV28,TRBJ1-2
CASTSDYGYTF,TRBV4-2,TRBJ1-2
CASSYTGDANYEQYF,TRBV27,TRBJ2-7
CAWSVPGEMTETQYF,TRBV30,TRBJ2-5
CARSLPSGRASGELFF,TRBV5-3,TRBJ2-2
CASRAPYRIAGNTEAFF,TRBV27,TRBJ1-1
CASRDRGGSGNTIYF,TRBV2,TRBJ1-3
CASSPGLPTYEQYF,TRBV6-5,TRBJ2-7
CASSLDSTGVGGQYF,TRBV4-3,TRBJ2-7
CSVEVLAGSYNEQFF,TRBV29-1,TRBJ2-1
CASSLGPVGATEETQYF,TRBV7-7,TRBJ2-5
CASSFEAASYNEQFF,TRBV7-3,TRBJ2-1
CASSLQGLGQPQHF,TRBV27,TRBJ1-5
CASSLEPTSGTGELFF,TRBV4-3,TRBJ2-2
CASSLGAGGAREQFF,TRBV27,TRBJ2-1
CASSYWLAGDNEQFF,TRBV6-6,TRBJ2-1
CASSWGVGHLGKETQYF,TRBV11-2,TRBJ2-5
CASSTRPGQGGTGELFF,TRBV18,TRBJ2-2
CASSYVGGGDIQYF,TRBV6-5,TRBJ2-4
CSVGSETGPTYGYTF,TRBV29-1,TRBJ1-2
CASSLASGSYNEQFF,TRBV27,TRBJ2-1
CASSNTGTDTQYF,TRBV6-5,TRBJ2-3
CASSRLVSGRASGANVLTF,TRBV2,TRBJ2-6
CASSPRLDPDTQYF,TRBV7-6,TRBJ2-3
CASSISVPNEQFF,TRBV19,TRBJ2-1
CASSEPGYNEQFF,TRBV10-2,TRBJ2-1
CASSPLWTGQGEQYF,TRBV18,TRBJ2-7
CATSDRGIGNEQFF,TRBV6-4,TRBJ2-1
CASSVTTGINEQYF,TRBV6-1,TRBJ2-7
CASTRSDLVNEQFF,TRBV9,TRBJ2-1
CASRYRDTQEATQYF,TRBV2,TRBJ2-3
CASSEGNERSYEQYF,TRBV2,TRBJ2-7
CASSLGVPSYEQYF,TRBV28,TRBJ2-7
CASSQDRQSNQPQHF,TRBV4-3,TRBJ1-5
CSVYRGTSGELFF,TRBV29-1,TRBJ2-2
CASSSLAGGPHEQFF,TRBV7-6,TRBJ2-1
CASSVEGGPDEQYF,TRBV9,TRBJ2-7
CASSPQAHNEQFF,TRBV9,TRBJ2-1
CASSHPAGGNTEAFF,TRBV6-6,TRBJ1-1
CASSYSGGELFF,TRBV6-5,TRBJ2-2
CASSLAGTKNKYF,TRBV5-4,TRBJ2-7
CASSSGQGANTEAFF,TRBV27,TRBJ1-1
CSVAVGQETQYF,TRBV29-1,TRBJ2-5
CASSWGLAGGTDTQYF,TRBV27,TRBJ2-3
CASSPTGYQPQHF,TRBV28,TRBJ1-5
CASSLVSGRAYETQYF,TRBV11-2,TRBJ2-5